One sample yielded the 5 T cell receptor beta chains listed below, sequenced in a study of post-analysis software for immune sequencing data. Overall study findings and caveats: Higher frequency in patients than in controls was seen for about five TRBV segments, with TRBV5-6, TRBV5-1 and TRBV20-1 among them.

These receptors lack a known antigen. Every TCR beta cDNA library bore unique molecular identifiers. TCRdb re-analysed the PCR reads in MiXCR, keeping a single row per CDR3 protein. This table has 250,000 to 300,000 distinct CDR3 sequences, roughly a third appearing once. What was sequenced was blood. The receptor source for this set is a girl between 5 and 17 years old with multiple sclerosis.

As regards this clonotype: A much more abundant neighbour one base away suggests this may be a read error. The gene calls are TRBV10-3 and TRBJ2-1; 9 bases fit TRBD2. The J call may not be correct, given that the DNA end is closer to TRBJ2-7. Per the germline V gene, CDR1 is ENHRY and CDR2 is SYGVKD. The CDR3 contains 14 residues. The CDR3 sequence: CAISAGGLYNEQYF. CDR3 DNA: TGTGCCATCTCGGCGGGAGGGTTATACAATGAGCAGTACTTC.

The chain is built from TRBV20-1 and TRBJ2-1; 10 bases line up with TRBD2. Germline loops: CDR1 DFQATT, CDR2 SNEGSKA (reference sequence). The CDR3 contains 15 residues. V trimming: 5 bases; J trimming: 3 bases; junction bases outside the gene matches: 7. CDR3 sequence reads: CSASSGSRRYNEQFF. The CDR3 coding sequence is TGCAGTGCTTCTAGCGGGAGCCGACGCTACAATGAGCAGTTCTTC.

This CDR3 reads CASSQGATSGVNEQFF. The DNA for the CDR3 is TGTGCCAGCAGCCAAGGTGCGACTAGCGGGGTTAATGAGCAGTTCTTC. V gene TRBV4-2 combines with J gene TRBJ2-1; TRBD2 aligns across 11 bases. CDR3 length: 16 amino acids. V trimming: 1 base; J trimming: 7 bases; junction bases outside the gene matches: 6. Germline CDR1 reads LGHNA; CDR2 reads YNFKEQ.

The chain links TRBV7-2 to TRBJ1-4; D perhaps matches TRBD1 (6 bases). The V end lost 5 bases, the J end lost 8 bases, and 15 bases lay between the germline ends. The CDR3 extends over 14 amino acids. Per the germline V gene, CDR1 is SGHTA and CDR2 is FQGNSA. CDR3 DNA sequence: TGTGCCAGCAGCGTCCAGGGGTCGCAGGAAAAACTGTTTTTT. Protein product: CASSVQGSQEKLFF.

This clonotype was counted at least ten times. This sequence joins TRBV28 and TRBJ1-4; 8 bases are shared with TRBD1. V lost 7 bases to trimming and J lost 11 bases; unmatched junction nucleotides: 9. The germline V gene has CDR1 MDHEN and CDR2 SYDVKM. The length of the CDR3 is 13 residues. The CDR3 sequence: CASTRQGPDKLFF. In DNA, the CDR3 is TGTGCCAGCACGAGACAGGGGCCGGATAAACTGTTTTTT.